Included here is one T cell receptor beta chain sequence, with context. How the authors handled the data: Using reference gene primer amplification, nucleated cell counts were estimated. The repertoire was sequenced with immunoSEQ multiplex PCR; TCRdb's copy has only in-frame clones and lacks some. V, J and clone size reflect that table, while D and trimming were determined from the DNA. The repertoire has approximately 250,000 clones, roughly 84% of them found once; the top ten carry less than 2%. This CDR3 comprises 15 residues. Germline lookup yields CDR1 SGHDT and CDR2 YYEEEE. After removal of 1 base from V and 6 bases from J, the junction contained 9 bases not matched to a gene. These data belong to a study of blood T cell repertoires in COVID-19. Study as a whole: The United States, Italy and Spain were the sources of the acute and convalescent COVID-19 samples. T cells, B-cell-depleted T cells, or PBMCs provided the cDNA or gDNA that served as material.

This chain links TRBV5-6 with TRBJ1-2; 7 bases are a match to TRBD1. Sample: peripheral blood. This clonotype originated in a woman in her forties who had recovered from COVID-19. The CDR3 loop reads CASSLFTYRGDGYTF. The CDR3 DNA reads as TGTGCCAGCAGCTTGTTTACTTACAGGGGCGATGGCTACACCTTC. Drawing the rest from reference TRBV5-6 and TRBJ1-2, the complete variable domain is DAGVTQSPTHLIKTRGQQVTLRCSPKSGHDTVSWYQQALGQGPQFIFQYYEEEERQRGNFPDRFSGHQFPNYSSELNVNALLLGDSALYLCASSLFTYRGDGYTFGSGTRLTVV.